Shown below are 26 T cell receptor beta chains from a single sample sequenced in a study of response to subunit inactivated influenza vaccine. In TCRdb, the RT-PCR reads were re-called with MiXCR into one record per CDR3 protein. This sample has roughly 790,000 distinct CDR3 sequences, with less than 25% found just once. The source material was PBMCs from blood, sampled 4 to 6 days after vaccination. The receptors stem from a man aged 45-65 years who received an inactivated influenza vaccine.

As DNA, the CDR3 is TGTGCCAGTGGAGCAACTAATGAAAAACTGTTTTTT. Translating gives CASGATNEKLFF. The chain combines TRBV6-5 with TRBJ1-4; D unresolved. The germline V gene encodes CDR1 MNHEY and CDR2 SVGAGI. The CDR3 has 12 residues. V lost 9 bases, J lost 0 bases, and 5 bases lay in between.

This clonotype was detected a few times. This chain uses TRBV5-1 with TRBJ2-5, with 12 bases identical to TRBD2. The CDR3 spans 18 residues. CDR1 SGHRS and CDR2 YFSETQ come from the germline V gene. V lost 7 bases and J lost 2; bases outside the gene matches: 15. The CDR3 sequence: CASCCKASGGADQETQYF. The CDR3 coding sequence is TGCGCCAGCTGCTGTAAGGCTAGCGGGGGGGCGGATCAAGAGACCCAGTACTTC.

V usage is TRBV7-6 and J usage is TRBJ2-3; the D is unclear. This CDR3 contains 16 residues. Germline lookup yields CDR1 SGHVS and CDR2 FNYEAQ. Trimming took off 4 bases at V and 2 bases at J, with 16 bases between the two ends. DNA of the CDR3: TGTGCCAGCAGCTCAAGGCCGACCATTATCACAGATACGCAGTATTTT. This codes for CASSSRPTIITDTQYF.

This chain uses TRBV7-9 with TRBJ2-2; D possibly corresponds to TRBD1 (6 bases). Trimming removed 4 bases at V and 0 bases at J, with 15 bases between. CDR1 SEHNR and CDR2 FQNEAQ come from the germline V gene (reference sequence). CDR3 length: 17 amino acids. DNA for the CDR3: TGTGCCAGCAGCTACGGTGGTACAGGGACGAACACCGGGGAGCTGTTTTTT. Its translation: CASSYGGTGTNTGELFF.

This clonotype appeared a few times. This sequence joins TRBV9 and TRBJ1-4, with TRBD1 identical over 8 bases. V lost 1 base, J lost 4 bases, and 3 bases stayed unmatched. Germline-derived CDR1 and CDR2 are SGDLS and YYNGEE. The CDR3 totals 15 residues. CDR3 coding DNA: TGTGCCAGCAGCGTATCCGACAGGGGTAATGAAAAACTGTTTTTT. Its protein product is CASSVSDRGNEKLFF.

This clonotype was observed a few times. The chain links TRBV10-3 to TRBJ2-5; 9 bases agree with TRBD2. This CDR3 comprises 14 residues. Germline loops: CDR1 ENHRY, CDR2 SYGVKD. J lost 5 bases, V lost 11 bases, and 12 bases had no gene match. The CDR3 DNA reads as TGTGCCGCCAGAAGCGGGAGGAATGGGGAGACCCAGTACTTC. Its translation is CAARSGRNGETQYF.

The sample holds a few counts of this clonotype. The J gene is TRBJ1-1, the V gene TRBV6-6; possible D gene TRBD1, 5 bases. CDR3 size: 13 residues. V was shortened by 8 bases and J by 4 bases, with 14 bases between the two germline ends. Germline V gives CDR1 MNHNY, CDR2 SVGAGI (reference sequence). The CDR3 nucleotides are TGTGCCAGCCACGGGGCCGGATTCACTGAAGCTTTCTTT. Translating it yields CASHGAGFTEAFF.

This rearrangement joins TRBV20-1 to TRBJ2-7; 10 nucleotides match TRBD1. V was pared by 4 bases and J by 1 base, with 4 bases of the junction left unmatched. The CDR3 consists of 14 residues. Germline V gene sequence: CDR1 DFQATT, CDR2 SNEGSKA (reference sequence). CDR3 nucleotides: TGCAGTGCTACAGGACAGGGGGAGTCCTACGAGCAGTACTTC. It translates to CSATGQGESYEQYF.

This clonotype has just a few counts. This rearrangement joins TRBV11-3 to TRBJ2-1, with TRBD1 identical over 7 bases. The CDR3 consists of 16 residues. The V gene's germline CDR1 is SGHNT and CDR2 YENEEA. V was pared by 3 bases and J by 0 bases, with 5 bases of the junction left unmatched. CDR3 DNA: TGTGCCAGCAGCTTGGGACAGCCGAGCTCCTACAATGAGCAGTTCTTC. Translated, it gives CASSLGQPSSYNEQFF.

The chain is built from TRBV4-3 and TRBJ2-3, with D unresolved. Germline CDR1 is LGHNA and CDR2 is YSLEER. CDR3 length equals 14 residues. V lost 0 bases, J lost 2 bases, and 6 bases lay in between. The CDR3 sequence: CASSQDYATDTQYF. The CDR3 DNA follows: TGCGCCAGCAGCCAAGACTATGCCACAGATACGCAGTATTTT.

This clonotype occurred a few times. The chain's CDR3 is CSARDFRGRYNEQFF. For the CDR3, the DNA is TGCAGTGCTAGAGATTTCCGGGGACGGTACAATGAGCAGTTCTTC. The rearrangement joins TRBV20-1 to TRBJ2-1; D may be TRBD1 or TRBD2 (5 bases each). Germline V CDR1 and CDR2: DFQATT, SNEGSKA (reference sequence). The V gene lost 0 bases and the J gene lost 4 bases, with 13 bases spanning the gap. The CDR3 has 15 residues.

The rearrangement joins TRBV5-1 to TRBJ2-6, with D unresolved. The CDR3 is 15 amino acids. From germline, CDR1 is SGHRS and CDR2 YFSETQ. Trimming took 2 bases from V and 4 from J, leaving 10 bases between them. DNA of the CDR3: TGCGCCAGCAGCTTCATGGCCCGCGGGGCCAACGTCCTGACTTTC. Encoded protein: CASSFMARGANVLTF. Drawing the rest from reference TRBV5-1 and TRBJ2-6, the complete variable domain is KAGVTQTPRYLIKTRGQQVTLSCSPISGHRSVSWYQQTPGQGLQFLFEYFSETQRNKGNFPGRFSGRQFSNSRSEMNVSTLELGDSALYLCASSFMARGANVLTFGAGSRLTVL.

The sample holds a few counts of this clonotype. CDR3 sequence reads: CAWSVLRGTEAFF. Written as DNA, the CDR3 is TGTGCCTGGAGTGTACTTAGGGGCACTGAAGCTTTCTTT. The V call is TRBV30, the J call TRBJ1-1; D is perhaps TRBD1 (5 bases). Trimming removed 0 bases at V and 4 bases at J, with 9 bases between. The CDR3 contains 13 residues. Germline V gives CDR1 GTSNPN, CDR2 SVGIG (reference sequence).

The rearrangement links TRBV15 to TRBJ2-3; 10 nucleotides line up with TRBD2. V gave up 1 base and J gave up 0 bases; unmatched junction bases: 4. The CDR3 covers 17 residues. Germline V gene lookup returns CDR1 LNHNV and CDR2 YYDKDF (reference sequence). CDR3 sequence (DNA): TGTGCCACCAGCAGAGCAACTAGCGGGACTAGCACAGATACGCAGTATTTT. It specifies CATSRATSGTSTDTQYF.

This clonotype was counted a few times. The chain carries TRBV7-8 and TRBJ2-3; tentatively, D is TRBD1 (6 bases). CDR1 and CDR2 (germline): SGHVS, FQNEAQ. The CDR3 runs 13 residues. Trimming stripped 5 bases from V and 6 bases from J, with 12 bases between. As DNA, the CDR3 is TGTGCCAGCAGCCCCTGGGGGCACGATACGCAGTATTTT. Translated, it gives CASSPWGHDTQYF.

The chain combines TRBV6-5 with TRBJ2-5; 8 positions match TRBD2. The V segment lost 2 bases and the J segment 3 bases; nucleotides outside the gene matches: 2. This CDR3 is built from 14 residues. The germline V gene has CDR1 MNHEY and CDR2 SVGAGI. The CDR3: CASSYVAGKETQYF. DNA of the CDR3: TGTGCCAGCAGTTACGTAGCGGGAAAAGAGACCCAGTACTTC.

This clonotype turned up a few times. The V call is TRBV6-5, the J call TRBJ2-2, with 8 bases identical to TRBD1. The germline V gene has CDR1 MNHEY and CDR2 SVGAGI. The CDR3 loop spans 17 amino acids. V trimming: 2 bases; J trimming: 8 bases; junction bases outside the gene matches: 13. The CDR3 DNA follows: TGTGCCAGCAGTTACGCCCCTGGACAGGGCACACGGGGGGAGCTGTTTTTT. Translation gives CASSYAPGQGTRGELFF.

The V call is TRBV4-3, the J call TRBJ2-1; 11 nucleotides match TRBD2. Unmatched junction bases numbered 15, after V lost 1 base and J lost 7 bases. The CDR3 covers 19 residues. Germline V gives CDR1 LGHNA, CDR2 YSLEER. CDR3 residues: CASSQAFTSGSVSVNEQFF. In DNA, the CDR3 is TGCGCCAGCAGCCAAGCTTTTACTAGCGGGAGCGTTTCGGTGAATGAGCAGTTCTTC.

This clonotype was found many times. The rearrangement uses TRBV5-1 and TRBJ1-6; D possibly corresponds to TRBD1 (5 bases). The germline gives CDR1 SGHRS, CDR2 YFSETQ. The V end was cut by 0 bases, the J end by 9 bases, with 13 bases between. The CDR3 runs 15 residues. The CDR3 loop reads CASSLEGGASSPLHF. In DNA form, the CDR3 reads TGCGCCAGCAGCTTGGAAGGAGGGGCAAGTTCACCCCTCCACTTT.

V is TRBV7-9 and J is TRBJ2-7; 7 nucleotides match TRBD1. CDR3 size: 15 residues. The V segment lost 3 bases and the J segment 5 bases; nucleotides outside the gene matches: 10. Looked up from germline, CDR1 is SEHNR and CDR2 is FQNEAQ (reference sequence). As DNA, the CDR3 is TGTGCCAGCAGCTTCGACCCGACAGGGCCGAACGAGCAGTACTTC. Translating it yields CASSFDPTGPNEQYF.

The chain joins TRBV7-2 to TRBJ2-7; 11 bases are a match to TRBD2. The J segment lost 5 bases and the V segment lost 7 bases, leaving 7 bases of the junction unmatched. The germline V gene has CDR1 SGHTA and CDR2 FQGNSA. This CDR3 region has 14 residues. Here the CDR3 DNA reads TGTGCCAGCACCCTACTAGCGGGGGTTGACGAGCAGTACTTC. It codes for CASTLLAGVDEQYF.

The chain combines TRBV7-2 with TRBJ2-1; no reliable D call. Trimming cost V 3 bases and J 6 bases, with 9 bases left between them. Looked up from germline, CDR1 is SGHTA and CDR2 is FQGNSA. There are 13 residues in the CDR3. Here the CDR3 reads CASSFFLGNEQFF. The CDR3 bases are TGTGCCAGCAGCTTTTTTCTCGGCAATGAGCAGTTCTTC.

This clonotype has only a few counts. The chain uses TRBV27 and TRBJ2-1, with no clear D. V was clipped by 0 bases and J by 6 bases, with 9 bases between them. This CDR3 is built from 14 residues. CDR1 is MNHEY and CDR2 is SMNVEV in the germline V gene (reference sequence). The CDR3 loop reads CASSLSYVGNEQFF. CDR3 nucleotides: TGTGCCAGCAGTTTATCTTACGTGGGCAATGAGCAGTTCTTC.

CDR3 protein: CASSYPAGANQPQHF. The CDR3 DNA reads TGTGCCAGCAGTTACCCAGCAGGGGCCAATCAGCCCCAGCATTTT. This chain uses TRBV28 with TRBJ1-5; a possible D gene is TRBD1 (6 bases). The CDR3 length is 15 residues. Deletions cut 4 bases from V and 3 bases from J, with 13 bases between. Germline CDR1 is MDHEN and CDR2 is SYDVKM.

J is TRBJ1-2 and V is TRBV7-2; 11 nucleotides agree with TRBD1. This CDR3 has 17 residues. CDR1 and CDR2 (germline): SGHTA, FQGNSA. The V gene end was trimmed by 5 bases and the J gene end by 8 bases; junction bases not matched to a gene: 16. The CDR3 loop is CASSTTGQGVTGVGYTF. In DNA, the CDR3 is TGTGCCAGCAGCACGACGGGACAGGGGGTGACAGGGGTCGGCTACACCTTC.

The chain recombines TRBV10-3 with TRBJ2-3; TRBD1 matches 8 bases. The CDR3 has 15 residues. CDR1 and CDR2 from the germline V gene are ENHRY and SYGVKD. With V trimmed by 6 bases and J by 4 bases, 9 bases remained unmatched. This chain's CDR3 is CAISSSGQAADTQYF. DNA of the CDR3: TGTGCCATCAGCTCATCGGGACAGGCGGCAGATACGCAGTATTTT.